The T cell receptor (beta chain) described here comes from a study of shared clonotypes between healthy human individuals. TCRdb's copy holds only in-frame clones and misses some; the assay was immunoSEQ multiplex PCR. The table lists over 2 million clones, 85% to 95% of them singletons. V dropped 5 bases and J dropped 2; count of bases not matched to a gene: 6. The CDR3 sequence is 15 residues long. Germline CDR1 SEHNR, CDR2 FQNEAQ (reference sequence). This clonotype originated in a man aged 18-30 years in good health. Some clones in this sample may be carry-over from other donors' samples. V is TRBV7-9 and J is TRBJ2-7; TRBD2 agrees at 10 bases. Sequenced sample: naive CD4+ T cells from PBMCs. The subset here: CD45RA+ positively selected. As DNA, the CDR3 is TGTGCCAGCAGCACTAGCACTAGCGGGACCTACGAGCAGTACTTC. It translates to CASSTSTSGTYEQYF.